This TCR beta chain is from a study of T and B cells in COVID-19 patients. General study findings and limits: Patients with COVID-19 reportedly showed strongly skewed T cell receptor beta variable and joining gene usage. No sequencing was yet done of CD4+, regulatory or CD8+ subsets, or of SARS-CoV-2-responsive or tetramer+ sorted cells.

Each TRB amplification used roughly 250-550 ng of genomic DNA from blood. BIOMED2 TRB-A/B primer pools were used in multiplex TRB PCR. Via MiXCR, TCRdb re-called the multiplex PCR reads, giving one row per CDR3 protein. Of roughly 15,000 distinct CDR3 sequences in the sample, around 28% were seen once. In the case of this clonotype: Its specificity is not known.

Trimming left V 1 base short and J 9 bases short, with 10 bases between. The germline gives CDR1 DFQATT, CDR2 SNEGSKA (reference sequence). This CDR3 contains 12 residues. The chain couples TRBV20-1 to TRBJ2-1, with D tentatively TRBD1 or TRBD2 (6 bases each). This clonotype was obtained from a human donor who had recovered from COVID-19. Sequences were obtained from blood. The CDR3 protein is CSARVWGAEQFF. The CDR3 nucleotides read TGCAGTGCTAGAGTCTGGGGGGCTGAGCAGTTCTTC.